The clone carrying this T cell receptor beta chain has at least ten counts. The data derive from a study of T cells in Graves' hyperthyroidism and ophthalmopathy. The germline V and J ends were trimmed by 4 bases and 4 bases, with 8 bases remaining between them. Germline V gives CDR1 GTSNPN, CDR2 SVGIG (reference sequence). There are 11 residues in the CDR3. Amplification yielded TCR beta CDR3 regions, with RNA transcripts as the source. The study used the HTBI primer set for a first-round RT-PCR of the TCR CDR3. TCRdb passed the multiplex PCR reads through MiXCR, listing each CDR3 protein once. The repertoire holds roughly 93,000 distinct CDR3 sequences, with 35% to 45% as singletons.

The sequence came from a young woman with Graves' hyperthyroidism. The rearrangement links TRBV30 to TRBJ2-7, with D tentatively TRBD1 (5 bases). The sequencing input was peripheral blood or thyroid tissue (not recorded which). CDR3 DNA: TGTGCCTGGACAGGGCGGTACGAGCAGTACTTC. This translates into CAWTGRYEQYF.